Sequencing of this T cell receptor (beta chain) was carried out in a study of blood T cell repertoires in COVID-19. Original processing notes: Amplified reference gene primers provided the basis for estimating nucleated cell counts. Method: immunoSEQ multiplex PCR; TCRdb's copy keeps in-frame clones and lacks some. V and J calls and clone size are given by that table; D and trimming were obtained from the DNA. The data contain 18,000 or so clones, 81% of them singletons. There are 15 residues in the CDR3. The ends were cut back, 3 bases at V and 2 bases at J, with 14 bases in the middle. Germline lookup yields CDR1 SGHVS and CDR2 FQNEAQ.

The receptor's source is a man in his forties or fifties with active or convalescent COVID-19. Source material: peripheral blood. This rearrangement joins TRBV7-8 to TRBJ2-7; D is perhaps TRBD1 (5 bases). CDR3 DNA: TGTGCCAGCAGCTTCAGGGTAGGAGTCGCCTACGAGCAGTACTTC. It codes for CASSFRVGVAYEQYF.